This TCR beta chain was recorded in a study of blood T cell repertoires in COVID-19. In the study overall: The analysed material was cDNA or gDNA that came from T cells, B-cell-depleted T cells, or PBMCs.

Those who participated ranged in age from about 18 to 89 years and resided in 20 to 30 US areas. In Cohort 3, a recovered donor had either two negative PCRs, clearance, or symptom resolution. This CDR3 has 14 residues. Germline assignment: CDR1 MGHRA and CDR2 YSYEKL. V was pared by 2 bases and J by 2 bases, with 2 bases of the junction left unmatched. TCRdb's table, derived via immunoSEQ multiplex PCR, lists solely in-frame clones and lacks some. The profile covers about 370,000 clones, with over 75% appearing a single time and about 1% taken by the ten largest. The source is a man aged 18-30 years who had recovered from COVID-19. The gene calls are TRBV4-1 and TRBJ2-7; 8 bases line up with TRBD1. Sequenced: PBMCs or T cells enriched from blood (not recorded which). This CDR3 reads CASSQSQGAYEQYF. CDR3 bases: TGCGCCAGCAGCCAATCACAGGGGGCCTACGAGCAGTACTTC.